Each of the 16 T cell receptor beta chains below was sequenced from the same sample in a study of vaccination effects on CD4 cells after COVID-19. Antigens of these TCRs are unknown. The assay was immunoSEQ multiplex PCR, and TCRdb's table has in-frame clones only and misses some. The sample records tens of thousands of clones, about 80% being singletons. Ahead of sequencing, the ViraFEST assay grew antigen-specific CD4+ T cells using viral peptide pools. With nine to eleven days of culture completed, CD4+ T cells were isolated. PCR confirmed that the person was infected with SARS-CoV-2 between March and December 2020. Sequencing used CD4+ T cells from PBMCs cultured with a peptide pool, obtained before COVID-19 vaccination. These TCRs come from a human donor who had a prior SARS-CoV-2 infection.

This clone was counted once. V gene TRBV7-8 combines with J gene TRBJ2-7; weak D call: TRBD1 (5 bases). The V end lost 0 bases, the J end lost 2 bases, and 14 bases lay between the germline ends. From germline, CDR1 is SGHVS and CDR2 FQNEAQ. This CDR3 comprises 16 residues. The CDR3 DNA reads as TGTGCCAGCAGCTTAGCGTCGACAGACCTTACCTACGAGCAGTACTTC. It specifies CASSLASTDLTYEQYF.

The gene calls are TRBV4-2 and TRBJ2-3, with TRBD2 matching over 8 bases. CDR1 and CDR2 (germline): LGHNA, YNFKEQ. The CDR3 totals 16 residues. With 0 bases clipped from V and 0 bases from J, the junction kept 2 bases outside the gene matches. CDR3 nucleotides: TGTGCCAGCAGCCAAGAGCCTAGCGGGAGCACAGATACGCAGTATTTT. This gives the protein CASSQEPSGSTDTQYF.

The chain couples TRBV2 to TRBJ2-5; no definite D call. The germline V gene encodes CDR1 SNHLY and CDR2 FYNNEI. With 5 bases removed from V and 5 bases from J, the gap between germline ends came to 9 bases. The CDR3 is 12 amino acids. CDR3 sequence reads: CASSFFRETQYF. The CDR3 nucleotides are TGTGCCAGCAGTTTTTTTCGGGAGACCCAGTACTTC.

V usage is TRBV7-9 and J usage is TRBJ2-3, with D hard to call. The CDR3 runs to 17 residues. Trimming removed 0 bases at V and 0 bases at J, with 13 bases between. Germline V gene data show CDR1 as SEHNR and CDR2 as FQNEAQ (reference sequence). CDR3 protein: CASSLALAALSTDTQYF. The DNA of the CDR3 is TGTGCCAGCAGCTTAGCGCTGGCGGCGCTTAGCACAGATACGCAGTATTTT.

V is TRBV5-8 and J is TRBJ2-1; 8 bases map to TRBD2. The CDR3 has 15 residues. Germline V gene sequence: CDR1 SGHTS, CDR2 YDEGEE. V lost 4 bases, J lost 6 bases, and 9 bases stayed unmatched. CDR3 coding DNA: TGTGCCAGCAGCCTAAGCGGGAGAGGCATCAATGAGCAGTTCTTC. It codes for CASSLSGRGINEQFF.

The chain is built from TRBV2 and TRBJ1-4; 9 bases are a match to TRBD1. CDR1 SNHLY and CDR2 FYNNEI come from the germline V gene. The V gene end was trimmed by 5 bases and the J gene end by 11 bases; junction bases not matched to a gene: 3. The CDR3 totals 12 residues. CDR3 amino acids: CASSYTGGKLFF. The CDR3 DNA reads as TGTGCCAGCAGTTACACAGGGGGCAAACTGTTTTTT. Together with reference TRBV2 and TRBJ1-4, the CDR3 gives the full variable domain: EPEVTQTPSHQVTQMGQEVILRCVPISNHLYFYWYRQILGQKVEFLVSFYNNEISEKSEIFDDQFSVERPDGSNFTLKIRSTKLEDSAMYFCASSYTGGKLFFGSGTQLSVL.

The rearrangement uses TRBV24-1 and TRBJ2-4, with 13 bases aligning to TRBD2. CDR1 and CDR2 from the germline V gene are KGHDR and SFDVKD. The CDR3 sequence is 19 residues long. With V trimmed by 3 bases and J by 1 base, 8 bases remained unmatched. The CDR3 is CATSDITSGRAAAKNIQYF. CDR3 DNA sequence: TGTGCCACCAGTGATATTACTAGCGGGAGGGCCGCGGCCAAAAACATTCAGTACTTC.

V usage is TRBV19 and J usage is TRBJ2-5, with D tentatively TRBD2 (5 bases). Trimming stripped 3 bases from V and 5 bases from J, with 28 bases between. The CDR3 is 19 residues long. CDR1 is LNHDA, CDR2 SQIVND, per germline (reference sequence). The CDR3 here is CASSIGSSSRPPFLETQYF. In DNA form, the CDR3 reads TGTGCCAGTAGTATTGGGAGTAGCTCACGCCCCCCCTTCTTGGAGACCCAGTACTTC.

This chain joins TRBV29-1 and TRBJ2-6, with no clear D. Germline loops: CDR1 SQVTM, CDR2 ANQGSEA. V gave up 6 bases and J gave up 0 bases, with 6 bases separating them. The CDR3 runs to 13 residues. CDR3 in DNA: TGCAGCGTCCGGAGCTCTGGGGCCAACGTCCTGACTTTC. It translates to CSVRSSGANVLTF.

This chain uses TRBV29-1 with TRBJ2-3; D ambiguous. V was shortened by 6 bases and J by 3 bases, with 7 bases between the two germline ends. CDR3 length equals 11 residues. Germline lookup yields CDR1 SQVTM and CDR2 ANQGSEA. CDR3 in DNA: TGCAGCGTGGGTGAGACAGATACGCAGTATTTT. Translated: CSVGETDTQYF.

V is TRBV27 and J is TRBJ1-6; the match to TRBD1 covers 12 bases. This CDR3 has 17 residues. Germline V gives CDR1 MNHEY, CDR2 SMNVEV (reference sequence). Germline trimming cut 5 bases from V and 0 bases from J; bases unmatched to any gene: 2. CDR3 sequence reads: CASSRDRGHSYNSPLHF. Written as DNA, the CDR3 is TGTGCCAGCAGTCGGGACAGGGGGCACTCCTATAATTCACCCCTCCACTTT.

CDR3 bases: TGTGCCAGCAGCCCCGGGGTAGGGGCGGCAGTAAGTGAAAAACTGTTTTTT. It codes for CASSPGVGAAVSEKLFF. The rearrangement uses TRBV7-9 and TRBJ1-4, with D perhaps matching TRBD1 (5 bases). With 5 bases removed from V and 7 bases from J, the gap between germline ends came to 23 bases. The CDR3 spans 17 residues. In germline, CDR1 is SEHNR, CDR2 FQNEAQ (reference sequence).

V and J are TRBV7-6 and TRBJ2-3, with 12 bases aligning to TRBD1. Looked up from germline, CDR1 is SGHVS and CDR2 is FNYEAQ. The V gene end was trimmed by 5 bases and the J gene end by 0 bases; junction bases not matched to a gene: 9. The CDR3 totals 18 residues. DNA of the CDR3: TGTGCCAGCAGCCCGGGGACAGGGGGCCGGAGAAGCACAGATACGCAGTATTTT. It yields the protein CASSPGTGGRRSTDTQYF.

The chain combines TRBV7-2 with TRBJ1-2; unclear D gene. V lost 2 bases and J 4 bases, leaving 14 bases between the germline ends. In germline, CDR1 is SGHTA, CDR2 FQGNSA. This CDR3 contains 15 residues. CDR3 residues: CASSLRRTVVYGYTF. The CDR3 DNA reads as TGTGCCAGCAGCTTACGAAGGACTGTGGTCTATGGCTACACCTTC. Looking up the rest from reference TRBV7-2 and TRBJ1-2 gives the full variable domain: GAGVSQSPSNKVTEKGKDVELRCDPISGHTALYWYRQSLGQGLEFLIYFQGNSAPDKSGLPSDRFSAERTGGSVSTLTIQRTQQEDSAVYLCASSLRRTVVYGYTFGSGTRLTVV.

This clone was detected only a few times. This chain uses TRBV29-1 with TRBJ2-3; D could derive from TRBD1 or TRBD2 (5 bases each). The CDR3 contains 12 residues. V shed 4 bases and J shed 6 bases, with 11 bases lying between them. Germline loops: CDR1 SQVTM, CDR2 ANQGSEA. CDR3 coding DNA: TGCAGCGTTGTCCGGGACGCTGATACGCAGTATTTT. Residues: CSVVRDADTQYF.

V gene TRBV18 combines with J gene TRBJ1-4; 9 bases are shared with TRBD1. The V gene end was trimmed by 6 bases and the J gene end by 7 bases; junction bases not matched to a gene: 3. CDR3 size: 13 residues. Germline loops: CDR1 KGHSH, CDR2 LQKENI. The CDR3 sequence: CASSQTGGEKLFF. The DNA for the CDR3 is TGTGCCAGCTCCCAGACAGGGGGTGAAAAACTGTTTTTT.